This TCR beta chain appears in the sequencing data of a study of blood T cells in healthy people across ages. For the second PCR, which ran for about 6 to 11 cycles, a sample-barcoded 5' primer and a J-beta primer mix were used. Each single sample gave us at least 2.5 million CDR3-containing paired-end reads. TCRdb called the 5' RACE reads again in MiXCR, with one record for every CDR3 protein. The sample holds more than 900,000 distinct CDR3 sequences; under 30% are singletons and the top ten take less than 0.75%. The junction had 4 bases not matched to a gene; V was cut back by 5 bases and J by 4 bases. CDR1 SGHRS and CDR2 YFSETQ come from the germline V gene. The CDR3 loop spans 16 amino acids. Only a few counts were recorded for this clonotype. These data also formed part of another study, on T cells of mothers and their children.

This chain joins TRBV5-1 and TRBJ2-6; 12 bases match TRBD1. This sequence originates from a girl aged 2 to 10 in good health. Sequences were obtained from blood. DNA of the CDR3: TGCGCCAGCAGGGGACAGGGGGCGACGGGGGCCAACGTCCTGACTTTC. It codes for CASRGQGATGANVLTF.